The 15 T cell receptor beta chains reported below all come from one sample, sequenced in a study of metastatic and nonmetastatic thyroid tumors. Each patient came to thyroid surgery without any prior treatment (of any kind). TCRdb reprocessed the PCR reads via MiXCR. Altogether about 34,000 clones are present, over 15% being singletons, with the ten largest covering about 7%. The sample comprised blood. These receptors were obtained from a female donor with papillary thyroid cancer or a benign thyroid nodule (not recorded which). Some clones in this sample may be carry-over from other donors' samples.

This clone was counted many times. This sequence joins TRBV30 and TRBJ2-7; D remains unclear. In germline, CDR1 is GTSNPN, CDR2 SVGIG (reference sequence). V lost 5 bases and J lost 1, with 15 bases in between. The CDR3 runs to 14 residues. The CDR3 DNA follows: TGTGCCTGGGCCTACAGTATCCTTTCCTACGAGCAGTACTTC. Translated, it gives CAWAYSILSYEQYF.

This clone is deemed medium-sized. The gene calls are TRBV20-1 and TRBJ2-7; D is tentatively TRBD1 or TRBD2 (5 bases each). Germline V gives CDR1 DFQATT, CDR2 SNEGSKA (reference sequence). This CDR3 is built from 14 residues. The V end lost 6 bases, the J end lost 4 bases, and 19 bases lay between the germline ends. CDR3 bases: TGCAGTGCAAGCAGGGACCCTGAACCTTACGAGCAGTACTTC. Amino acid sequence: CSASRDPEPYEQYF.

This clone showed up many times. The chain is built from TRBV19 and TRBJ2-2; no clear D. CDR3 length equals 14 residues. Germline V gene data show CDR1 as LNHDA and CDR2 as SQIVND (reference sequence). Trimming cost V 7 bases and J 4 bases, with 13 bases left between them. CDR3 sequence reads: CASTPQVSTGELFF. The CDR3 DNA sequence: TGTGCCAGTACCCCCCAGGTCAGCACCGGGGAGCTGTTTTTT.

This clone occurred many times. The rearrangement joins TRBV11-2 to TRBJ1-1, with D maybe TRBD1 (6 bases). The V gene lost 5 bases and the J gene lost 8 bases, with 15 bases spanning the gap. The CDR3 covers 13 residues. CDR1 is SGHAT, CDR2 FQNNGV, per germline. In nucleotides, the CDR3 is TGTGCCAGCAGCCCAACAGGGACCGGAGAAGCTTTCTTT. Residues: CASSPTGTGEAFF.

This clone was counted many times. One end of the junction fails to match germline, which may point to a read error. The V gene is TRBV11-1, the J gene TRBJ2-1; D unresolved. The V gene's germline CDR1 is SGHAT and CDR2 FQDESV (reference sequence). The CDR3 totals 15 residues. In nucleotides, the CDR3 is TGTGCCAGCAGCTTAGGCGGAGCCTCCGACAATGAGCAGTTCTTC. Amino acids: CASSLGGASDNEQFF.

This clone was seen a handful of times. The chain is built from TRBV2 and TRBJ1-1; D gene unclear. Per germline, CDR1 SNHLY and CDR2 FYNNEI. The CDR3 sequence is 13 residues long. Trimming shortened V by 6 bases and J by 2 bases, and 10 bases separated the two germline ends. In DNA form, the CDR3 reads TGTGCCAGCAGGGCAACTTCCAACACTGAAGCTTTCTTT. It codes for CASRATSNTEAFF.

The sample holds many counts of this clone. The gene calls are TRBV5-4 and TRBJ2-3; tentative D call: TRBD2 (7 bases). CDR3 size: 17 residues. V was clipped by 5 bases and J by 3 bases, with 22 bases between them. The germline V gene encodes CDR1 SGHNT and CDR2 YYREEE (reference sequence). Here the CDR3 reads CASRAAGTSFGTDTQYF. DNA for the CDR3: TGTGCCAGCAGGGCAGCGGGGACATCCTTTGGAACAGATACGCAGTATTTT.

The sample holds many counts of this clone. V gene TRBV30 combines with J gene TRBJ2-3; D call uncertain. This CDR3 spans 14 amino acids. Germline V gene sequence: CDR1 GTSNPN, CDR2 SVGIG (reference sequence). V gave up 1 base and J gave up 3 bases, with 11 bases separating them. The CDR3 nucleotides are TGTGCCTGGAGTGCAGGCGACAATACAGATACGCAGTATTTT. Amino acid sequence: CAWSAGDNTDTQYF. Drawing the rest from reference TRBV30 and TRBJ2-3, the complete variable domain is SQTIHQWPATLVQPVGSPLSLECTVEGTSNPNLYWYRQAAGRGLQLLFYSVGIGQISSEVPQNLSASRPQDRQFILSSKKLLLSDSGFYLCAWSAGDNTDTQYFGPGTRLTVL.

The table lists this clone with many counts. The J gene is TRBJ2-1, the V gene TRBV3-1; 11 bases are shared with TRBD2. Unmatched junction bases numbered 8, after V lost 0 bases and J lost 7 bases. The CDR3 consists of 17 residues. In germline, CDR1 is LGHDT, CDR2 YNNKEL (reference sequence). CDR3 in amino acids: CASSQETLAGVGNEQFF. As DNA, the CDR3 is TGTGCCAGCAGCCAAGAAACACTAGCGGGAGTAGGTAATGAGCAGTTCTTC.

This clone was seen at least ten times. The rearrangement links TRBV30 to TRBJ2-7; TRBD1 or TRBD2 may be the D gene (5 bases each). This CDR3 has 13 amino acids. V was clipped by 5 bases and J by 1 base, with 12 bases between them. Germline loops: CDR1 GTSNPN, CDR2 SVGIG (reference sequence). CDR3 protein: CAWSPGRSYEQYF. The CDR3 nucleotides read TGTGCCTGGTCGCCGGGACGATCCTACGAGCAGTACTTC.

This clone was counted ten times or more. DNA of the CDR3: TGCAGTGCTAGAGCGGGACTAGAGACCCAGTACTTC. As protein: CSARAGLETQYF. The gene calls are TRBV20-1 and TRBJ2-5; tentative D call: TRBD2 (6 bases). V was shortened by 1 base and J by 4 bases, with 7 bases between the two germline ends. The CDR3 is 12 residues long. Germline V lookup: CDR1 DFQATT, CDR2 SNEGSKA (reference sequence).

There are many counts of this clone. This sequence joins TRBV7-9 and TRBJ1-2; a possible D gene is TRBD1 (5 bases). The V gene's germline CDR1 is SEHNR and CDR2 FQNEAQ (reference sequence). This CDR3 spans 13 amino acids. The ends were cut back, 4 bases at V and 5 bases at J, with 11 bases in the middle. CDR3: CASSYDSRYGYTF. CDR3 DNA: TGTGCCAGCAGCTATGACAGCCGGTATGGCTACACCTTC.

There are many counts of this clone. In DNA, the CDR3 is TGTGCCAGCAGTTACCAGGATCGGTCAGATACGCAGTATTTT. It codes for CASSYQDRSDTQYF. V and J are TRBV6-5 and TRBJ2-3; D call uncertain. V lost 2 bases and J lost 4, with 10 bases in between. This CDR3 has 14 amino acids. Germline V CDR1 and CDR2: MNHEY, SVGAGI.

This clone was recorded at least ten times. A much larger clone differs from this one at a single base, so this may be a read error. The J gene is TRBJ2-1, the V gene TRBV10-3; D uncertain. The CDR3 covers 11 residues. The germline V gene encodes CDR1 ENHRY and CDR2 SYGVKD. V was cut by 10 bases and J by 5 bases, with 9 bases left in between. The CDR3 is CATQLNNEQFF. CDR3 nucleotide sequence: TGTGCCACCCAATTGAACAATGAGCAGTTCTTC.

This clone was counted ten times or more. V and J are TRBV7-8 and TRBJ1-1; D gene uncertain. The V end was cut by 1 base, the J end by 5 bases, with 8 bases between. This CDR3 is 13 amino acids long. Germline CDR1 is SGHVS and CDR2 is FQNEAQ. CDR3 sequence reads: CASSLDVRTEAFF. Written as DNA, the CDR3 is TGTGCCAGCAGCTTAGATGTGCGGACTGAAGCTTTCTTT.